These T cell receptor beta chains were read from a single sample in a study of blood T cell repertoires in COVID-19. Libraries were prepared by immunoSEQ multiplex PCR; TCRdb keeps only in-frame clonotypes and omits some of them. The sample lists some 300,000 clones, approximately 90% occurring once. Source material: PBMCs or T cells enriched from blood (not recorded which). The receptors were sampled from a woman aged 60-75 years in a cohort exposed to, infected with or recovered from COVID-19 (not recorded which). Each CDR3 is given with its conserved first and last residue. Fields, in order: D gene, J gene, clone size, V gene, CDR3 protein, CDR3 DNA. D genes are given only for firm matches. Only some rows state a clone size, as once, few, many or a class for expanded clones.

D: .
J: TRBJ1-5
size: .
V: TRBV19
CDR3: CASSRDIEPQHF
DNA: TGTGCCAGTAGTCGGGACATTGAGCCCCAGCATTTT

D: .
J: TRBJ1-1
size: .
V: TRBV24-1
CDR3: CATSDRDDTEAFF
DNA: TGTGCCACCAGTGACAGGGATGACACTGAAGCTTTCTTT

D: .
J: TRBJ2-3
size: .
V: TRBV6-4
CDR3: CASSDGGTDTQYF
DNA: TGTGCCAGCAGTGACGGGGGGACAGATACGCAGTATTTT

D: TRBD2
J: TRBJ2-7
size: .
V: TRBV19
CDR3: CASSIGAGDYEQYF
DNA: TGTGCCAGTAGTATAGGAGCGGGAGACTACGAGCAGTACTTC

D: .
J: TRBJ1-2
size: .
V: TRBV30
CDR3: CAWSRRTLANYGYTF
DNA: TGTGCCTGGAGTCGGAGAACGTTAGCTAACTATGGCTACACCTTC

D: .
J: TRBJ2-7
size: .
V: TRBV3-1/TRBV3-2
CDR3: CASSRIADSYEQYF
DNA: TGTGCCAGCAGCCGGATAGCGGACTCCTACGAGCAGTACTTC

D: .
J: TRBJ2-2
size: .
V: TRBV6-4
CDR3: CASSPQGGSTGELFF
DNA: TGTGCCAGCAGTCCACAGGGGGGGAGCACCGGGGAGCTGTTTTTT

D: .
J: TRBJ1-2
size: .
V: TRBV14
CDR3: CASSQGTVYYGYTF
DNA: TGTGCCAGCAGCCAAGGGACAGTCTACTATGGCTACACCTTC

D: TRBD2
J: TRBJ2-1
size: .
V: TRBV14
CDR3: CASSYQRGTTYNEQFF
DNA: TGTGCCAGCAGCTACCAGCGGGGTACCACCTACAATGAGCAGTTCTTC

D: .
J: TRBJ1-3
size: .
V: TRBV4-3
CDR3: CASSPGRDSGNTIYF
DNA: TGCGCCAGCAGCCCAGGACGGGACTCTGGAAACACCATATATTTT

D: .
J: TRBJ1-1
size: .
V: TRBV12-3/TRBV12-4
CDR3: CASSLVPEGEAFF
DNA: TGTGCCAGCAGTTTAGTCCCGGAGGGTGAAGCTTTCTTT

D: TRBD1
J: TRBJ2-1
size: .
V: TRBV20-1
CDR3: CSARGQAEQFF
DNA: TGCAGTGCCCGGGGACAGGCTGAGCAGTTCTTC

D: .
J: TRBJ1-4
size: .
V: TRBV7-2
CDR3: CASSLSRGETNEKLFF
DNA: TGTGCCAGCAGCTTATCCCGGGGGGAGACTAATGAAAAACTGTTTTTT

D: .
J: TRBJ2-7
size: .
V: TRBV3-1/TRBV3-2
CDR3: CASSQDGRFDEQYF
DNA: TGTGCCAGCAGCCAAGACGGGAGATTCGACGAGCAGTACTTC

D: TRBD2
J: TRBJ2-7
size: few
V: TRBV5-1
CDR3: CASSGEGGRRNEQYF
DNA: TGCGCCAGCAGCGGGGAGGGCGGGAGGCGGAACGAGCAGTACTTC

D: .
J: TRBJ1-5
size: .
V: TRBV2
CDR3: CASRANQPQHF
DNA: TGTGCCAGCAGGGCCAATCAGCCCCAGCATTTT

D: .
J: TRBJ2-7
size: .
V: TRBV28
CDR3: CASRGARGRYEQYF
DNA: TGTGCCAGCAGGGGGGCAAGGGGCCGATACGAGCAGTACTTC

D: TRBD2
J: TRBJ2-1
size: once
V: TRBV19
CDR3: CASNGGRGHNEQFF
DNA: TGTGCCAGTAACGGCGGGAGGGGACATAATGAGCAGTTCTTC

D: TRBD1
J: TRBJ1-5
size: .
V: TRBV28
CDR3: CASSLPTGGNQPQHF
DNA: TGTGCCAGCAGCCTCCCGACAGGGGGGAATCAGCCCCAGCATTTT

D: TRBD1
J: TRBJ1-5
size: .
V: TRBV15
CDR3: CATSRVPSGTGGNQPQHF
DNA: TGTGCCACCAGCAGAGTGCCTTCCGGGACAGGGGGCAATCAGCCCCAGCATTTT

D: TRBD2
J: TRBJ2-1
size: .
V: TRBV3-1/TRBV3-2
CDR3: CASSQGPSGTDNEQFF
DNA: TGTGCCAGCAGCCAAGGCCCTAGCGGGACTGACAATGAGCAGTTCTTC

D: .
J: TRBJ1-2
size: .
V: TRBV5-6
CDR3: CASSSRGSGLNGYTF
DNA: TGTGCCAGCAGCTCGCGGGGTAGCGGGCTGAATGGCTACACCTTC

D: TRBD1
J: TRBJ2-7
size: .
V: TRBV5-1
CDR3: CASSFLGTGSYEQYF
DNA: TGCGCCAGCAGCTTCTTGGGGACAGGGTCCTACGAGCAGTACTTC

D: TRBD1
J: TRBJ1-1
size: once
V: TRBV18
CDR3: CASSLPDRGTEAFF
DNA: TGTGCCAGCTCACTTCCCGACAGGGGGACTGAAGCTTTCTTT

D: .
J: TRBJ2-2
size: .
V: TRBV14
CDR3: CASSQVRFTGELFF
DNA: TGTGCCAGCAGCCAAGTGAGATTCACCGGGGAGCTGTTTTTT

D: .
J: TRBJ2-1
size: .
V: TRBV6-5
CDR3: CASRGRAGSEQFF
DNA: TGTGCCAGCAGGGGTAGGGCGGGAAGTGAGCAGTTCTTC

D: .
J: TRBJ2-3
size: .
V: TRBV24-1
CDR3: CATSDLWQGGPDTQYF
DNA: TGTGCCACCAGTGATTTGTGGCAGGGAGGCCCAGATACGCAGTATTTT

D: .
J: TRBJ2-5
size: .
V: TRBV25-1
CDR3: CAAAREGETQYF
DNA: TGTGCTGCAGCGAGAGAAGGAGAGACCCAGTACTTC

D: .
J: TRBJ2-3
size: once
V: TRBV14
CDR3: CASSPPGSRETDTQYF
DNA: TGTGCCAGCAGCCCCCCCGGCAGTCGGGAAACAGATACGCAGTATTTT

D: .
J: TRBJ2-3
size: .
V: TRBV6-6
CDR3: CASTIASANTDTQYF
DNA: TGTGCCAGCACCATAGCTAGCGCGAACACAGATACGCAGTATTTT

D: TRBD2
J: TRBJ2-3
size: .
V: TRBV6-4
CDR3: CASSESSGAHTDTQYF
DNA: TGTGCCAGCAGTGAGTCTAGCGGGGCCCACACAGATACGCAGTATTTT

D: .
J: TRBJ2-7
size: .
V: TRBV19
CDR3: CASSISREGNEQYF
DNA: TGTGCCAGTAGTATCTCGCGGGAAGGGAACGAGCAGTACTTC

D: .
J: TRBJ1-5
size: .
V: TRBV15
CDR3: CATSLRQDSNQPQHF
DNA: TGTGCCACCAGCTTGCGACAGGATAGCAATCAGCCCCAGCATTTT

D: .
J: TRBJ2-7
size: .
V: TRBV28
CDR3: CASNYLGGAAPYEQYF
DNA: TGTGCCAGCAACTACCTGGGGGGGGCTGCCCCCTACGAGCAGTACTTC

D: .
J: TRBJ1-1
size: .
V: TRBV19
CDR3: CASSIRGLPEAFF
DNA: TGTGCCAGTAGTATTAGGGGGTTACCTGAAGCTTTCTTT

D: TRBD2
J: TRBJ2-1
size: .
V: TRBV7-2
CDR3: CASSSSLSGHNEQFF
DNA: TGTGCCAGCAGCTCCAGCCTTAGCGGGCACAATGAGCAGTTCTTC

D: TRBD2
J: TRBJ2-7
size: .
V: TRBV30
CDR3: CAWRLAASSYEQYF
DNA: TGTGCCTGGAGACTAGCGGCCAGCTCCTACGAGCAGTACTTC

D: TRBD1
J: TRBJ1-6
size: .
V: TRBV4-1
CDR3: CASSHTTGVQPLHF
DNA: TGCGCCAGCAGCCACACGACAGGGGTACAACCCCTCCACTTT

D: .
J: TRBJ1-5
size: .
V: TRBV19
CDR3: CASSIMDRGSNQPQHF
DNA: TGTGCCAGTAGTATCATGGATAGGGGTAGCAATCAGCCCCAGCATTTT